This record concerns one T cell receptor beta chain sequence. Its antigen is still unknown. One base away there is no much larger clone; base qualities are not given. These data belong to a study of regulatory T cells in long-lasting Graves disease (dated by TCRdb to the early 2020s). Some background on the complete study: Persistent Graves' disease was defined as antithyroid drug treatment for over 5 years with persistently positive TSH receptor autoantibodies. Patients with persistent Graves' disease were compared with patients with newly diagnosed Graves' disease using TCR sequencing and RNA sequencing of peripheral blood. TCR sequencing covered roughly 13 persistent and 20 or so newly diagnosed Graves' disease patients, 33 samples in total. The study was conducted in China and was registered as a clinical trial. Antithyroid drugs had been taken for about 10.3 years on average by persistent Graves' disease patients in the clinical cohort.

Library method: multiplex PCR. The sequencer was an Illumina HiSeq 4000. CDR3 regions were amplified by Arm-PCR with iRepertoire HTBI primers to construct TCR beta libraries. Before sequencing, the PCR products went through gel purification. In the paper's pipeline: Gene usage analysis of CDR3 amino acid clonotypes relied on the 60 or so TRBV and 12 to 15 TRBJ segments identified across samples. Filtered high-quality paired reads were merged into contigs using COPE and FqMerger. BLAST was used to align contigs to the IMGT TRBV, TRBD and TRBJ reference genes, and CDR3 was defined following IMGT. Any clonotype with a frequency above 0.1% was classified as a highly expanded clone. Shannon entropy served as the measure of repertoire diversity, while the Gini coefficient captured V-J evenness. A clonotype found in more than one individual was treated as public. Using fastp trimming at Q25 and MiXCR clonotype assembly, TCRdb reanalyzed the public sequencing data and kept in-frame beta chains. Rows are unified per CDR3 protein, each entry keeping the most common DNA and genes. The V and J calls were not made by the authors but by TCRdb's processing. The sample table contains about 660,000 distinct CDR3 sequences; only one count was recorded for 25% to 35% of them. 40% to 50% of the sample is held by the ten biggest clonotypes.

Overall study results and their limits: Only peripheral blood was studied, because thyroid tissue, the primary lesion, was inaccessible. The authors noted that the small sample size was a limitation that may lower accuracy. Compared with newly diagnosed patients, persistent Graves' disease patients had lower TCR Shannon entropy and fewer highly expanded clones, which suggests clonal expansion. More public clonotypes were shared among persistent patients (around 3,000) than among newly diagnosed patients (under 1,000). Sequencing and analysis were restricted to the TCR beta chain.

The sample's time point label is to be understood as: persistent/refractory GD, antithyroid drugs over 5 years with positive TRAb. RNA was extracted from PBMCs in TRIzol for both TCR sequencing and RNA sequencing. The diagnosis of Graves' disease was made according to American Thyroid Association guidelines. Patients for the study were recruited at an endocrinology department in Xi'an, China. From each patient, approximately 9 milliliters of peripheral blood was collected into an EDTA anticoagulant tube. Ficoll Paque Plus density gradient separation was used to isolate PBMCs, and no further T cell sorting was performed. An Agilent 2100 Bioanalyzer and agarose gel were used to check RNA quality, while a NanoDrop 2000 measured RNA concentration. This clonotype was sampled from a female donor with Graves disease. Here the sequenced sample was peripheral blood mononuclear cells (PBMCs), taken when the disease was refractory, from a patient treated with antithyroid drugs.

The DNA sequence is TGCGCCAGCAGCCAAGATCCGGGCAGGGGGCGGATGTACACCTTC. Its translation reads: CASSQDPGRGRMYTF. Recombination joined TRBV4-1 with TRBJ1-2, with 8 bases in between that match TRBD1. Via the germline V gene, CDR1 is MGHRA and CDR2 YSYEKL. The CDR3 starts with the cysteine, ends with the phenylalanine, and has 15 residues. The retained sequence is limited to the CDR3, 45 bases, with the frame set at the first base. Ends trimmed: V by 0 bases, J by 11 bases; bases unmatched to a gene: 11.